The entry below describes one T cell receptor beta chain. Its antigen is currently not known. One base away there is no much larger clone; base qualities are not given. The source of the sample is a study of blood T cells in healthy people across ages (dated by TCRdb to the mid-2010s). A note on the overall study: In model experiments, template switching captured roughly one uniquely barcoded TCR beta cDNA molecule for every two T cells. To track age-related changes in TCR beta repertoire diversity, the study relied on deep sequencing normalized with unique cDNA molecular identifiers. The donors were divided into four age groups: young (average approximately 17 years), middle-aged (about 41), aged (approximately 59) and long-lived (approximately 74). Donors of different ages were randomly distributed across sequencing lanes to avoid experimental bias. For two donors (one aged 18 to 30 and one aged 80 or older), the study analyzed two additional independent replicas of 1 million unique cDNA reads from the same blood draw. General findings and caveats noted by the study authors: Estimates of total diversity based on one million sequenced T cells were regarded as lower bounds and as underestimates. Compared with the aged group, the long-lived group had more naive CD4+ T cells, fewer expanded clones and increased TCR diversity, suggesting age selection. Donor CMV infection status was unknown, potentially confounding age-related changes in expanded clonotypes. Conclusive comparison of naive and antigen-experienced compartments was prevented by the profiling of bulk unsorted PBMCs. A strong correlation was found between observed TCR beta diversity and the percentage of naive T cells measured by flow cytometry. Observed TCR beta diversity per million T cells fell roughly linearly with age, and a significant reduction was already apparent by age approximately 40.

The donors were some 39 Caucasian individuals from Russia, aged roughly 6 to 100 years, who were systemically healthy. Approximately 11 milliliters of peripheral blood were drawn from each donor into EDTA-treated Vacutainer tubes. Ficoll-Paque density-gradient centrifugation was used to isolate PBMCs, with at least 6.5 million obtained per sample. Total RNA was extracted from PBMCs with Trizol reagent, with at least 5.5 micrograms obtained per sample. For every donor, flow cytometry on a PBMC aliquot measured the percentage of naive CD45RAhigh/CD27high T cells. Library prep was done by 5' RACE. The instrument was an Illumina HiSeq 2500. A second PCR of roughly 6 to 12 cycles was run with a J-beta primer mix and a sample-barcoded 5' primer. Each TCR beta cDNA molecule received a unique molecular identifier from a template-switch 5' adaptor carrying 12 random nucleotides. Each sample yielded at least 3 million CDR3-containing paired-end reads. First-strand cDNA was synthesized from all RNA with the Mint cDNA synthesis kit, primed by a TRBC-specific oligonucleotide. Following uracil-DNA glycosylase treatment, a first 18-cycle PCR with universal primers M1SS and BC2_uni_R was performed on all cDNA. Under the source paper's analysis protocol: Normalization of each sample was performed by random selection of 1 million high-quality reads, each carrying a distinct molecular identifier. Reads with shared molecular identifiers were discarded instead of being binned into consensus sequences. MiTCR, run with a Q25 quality threshold and the strictest error-elimination algorithm, handled CDR3 identification, clonotype clustering and error correction. Lower-bound total TCR beta diversity was estimated with a nonparametric unseen species model using Euler transformation. The public reads were quality trimmed at Q25 with fastp and then assembled into clones with MiXCR by TCRdb, keeping productive beta chains. Rows matching on CDR3 protein sequence are summarized as one entry with the most common DNA and genes. These V and J calls derive from TCRdb rather than the authors' analysis. The sample has over 1,500,000 distinct CDR3 sequences on record, less than 50% of them singletons. Clones ranked in the top ten supply 2.1% of the sample.

The CDR3 has 15 amino acids, counting the end cysteine and phenylalanine. The DNA shown is the 45-base CDR3, in frame from base 1. Unmatched junction bases come to 14, with V trimmed by 5 bases and J by 8 bases. CDR1 and CDR2 are read off the germline V gene as SGHTA and FQGNSA. The sequence was collected from a woman between 40 and 50 years old in good health. Sequenced input: blood. The chain joins TRBV7-2 to TRBJ1-2, with TRBD1 identical over 7 junction bases. The sequence in DNA is TGTGCCAGCAGCCTCGCGACAGGGCTCCAAGGCGGCTACACCTTC. This encodes CASSLATGLQGGYTF.